This TCR beta chain was documented in a study of blood T cell repertoires in COVID-19. Turning to the study itself: Samples representing acute and convalescent COVID-19 were sourced from the United States, Italy and Spain. Sample material is recorded as cDNA or gDNA derived from T cells, B-cell-depleted T cells, or PBMCs.

Study processing details: Estimation of nucleated cell counts relied on the amplification of reference gene primers. Repertoires were generated with immunoSEQ multiplex PCR, while TCRdb's copy carries only in-frame clones and drops some. The D gene and trimming were derived from the DNA, and the V and J assignments and clone size from that table. The sample yields tens of thousands of clones, approximately 81% seen once. Material: peripheral blood. This TCR derives from a woman aged 80 or older with active or convalescent COVID-19.

The CDR3 here is CAKGGAHHPPVTGLGEQFF. The CDR3 coding sequence is TGTGCAAAAGGGGGGGCCCATCACCCCCCGGTCACAGGGTTAGGTGAGCAGTTCTTC. V usage is TRBV27 and J usage is TRBJ2-1; possibly TRBD2 for D (7 bases). Germline lookup yields CDR1 MNHEY and CDR2 SMNVEV (reference sequence). CDR3 length: 19 amino acids.